This T cell receptor beta chain appears in the sequencing data of a study of cytomegalovirus exposure and HLA in healthy donors. Everyone who donated was a healthy bone marrow donor. At collection, donors were nominally healthy, but unrecorded immune exposures were probable. Concerning this clone: Its antigen is as yet unknown.

The study, taken as a whole, reports: Prior analysis indicated that the majority of TCR beta V segments exhibited productivity approximately 90% or approximately 30% of the time. TCR beta chains associated with HLA were, in a later analysis, more clonally expanded than equally common others.

Germline values: CDR1 MNHEY, CDR2 SMNVEV (reference sequence). The CDR3 totals 13 residues. Trimming shortened V by 3 bases and J by 5 bases, and 10 bases separated the two germline ends. The PCR ran on 60 Vbeta and 13 Jbeta primers. The data were produced by immunoSEQ multiplex PCR, yet TCRdb's version contains in-frame clones alone and is incomplete. Of some 150,000 clones in the sample, approximately 60% were seen once. This chain connects TRBV27 to TRBJ1-1; a weak D match, TRBD1 (5 bases). Sequenced: PBMCs. The receptor comes from an older woman in good health and CMV-seropositive. CDR3 nucleotide sequence: TGTGCCAGCAGTTTCAGGGAGGCTACTGAAGCTTTCTTT. The encoded protein is CASSFREATEAFF.